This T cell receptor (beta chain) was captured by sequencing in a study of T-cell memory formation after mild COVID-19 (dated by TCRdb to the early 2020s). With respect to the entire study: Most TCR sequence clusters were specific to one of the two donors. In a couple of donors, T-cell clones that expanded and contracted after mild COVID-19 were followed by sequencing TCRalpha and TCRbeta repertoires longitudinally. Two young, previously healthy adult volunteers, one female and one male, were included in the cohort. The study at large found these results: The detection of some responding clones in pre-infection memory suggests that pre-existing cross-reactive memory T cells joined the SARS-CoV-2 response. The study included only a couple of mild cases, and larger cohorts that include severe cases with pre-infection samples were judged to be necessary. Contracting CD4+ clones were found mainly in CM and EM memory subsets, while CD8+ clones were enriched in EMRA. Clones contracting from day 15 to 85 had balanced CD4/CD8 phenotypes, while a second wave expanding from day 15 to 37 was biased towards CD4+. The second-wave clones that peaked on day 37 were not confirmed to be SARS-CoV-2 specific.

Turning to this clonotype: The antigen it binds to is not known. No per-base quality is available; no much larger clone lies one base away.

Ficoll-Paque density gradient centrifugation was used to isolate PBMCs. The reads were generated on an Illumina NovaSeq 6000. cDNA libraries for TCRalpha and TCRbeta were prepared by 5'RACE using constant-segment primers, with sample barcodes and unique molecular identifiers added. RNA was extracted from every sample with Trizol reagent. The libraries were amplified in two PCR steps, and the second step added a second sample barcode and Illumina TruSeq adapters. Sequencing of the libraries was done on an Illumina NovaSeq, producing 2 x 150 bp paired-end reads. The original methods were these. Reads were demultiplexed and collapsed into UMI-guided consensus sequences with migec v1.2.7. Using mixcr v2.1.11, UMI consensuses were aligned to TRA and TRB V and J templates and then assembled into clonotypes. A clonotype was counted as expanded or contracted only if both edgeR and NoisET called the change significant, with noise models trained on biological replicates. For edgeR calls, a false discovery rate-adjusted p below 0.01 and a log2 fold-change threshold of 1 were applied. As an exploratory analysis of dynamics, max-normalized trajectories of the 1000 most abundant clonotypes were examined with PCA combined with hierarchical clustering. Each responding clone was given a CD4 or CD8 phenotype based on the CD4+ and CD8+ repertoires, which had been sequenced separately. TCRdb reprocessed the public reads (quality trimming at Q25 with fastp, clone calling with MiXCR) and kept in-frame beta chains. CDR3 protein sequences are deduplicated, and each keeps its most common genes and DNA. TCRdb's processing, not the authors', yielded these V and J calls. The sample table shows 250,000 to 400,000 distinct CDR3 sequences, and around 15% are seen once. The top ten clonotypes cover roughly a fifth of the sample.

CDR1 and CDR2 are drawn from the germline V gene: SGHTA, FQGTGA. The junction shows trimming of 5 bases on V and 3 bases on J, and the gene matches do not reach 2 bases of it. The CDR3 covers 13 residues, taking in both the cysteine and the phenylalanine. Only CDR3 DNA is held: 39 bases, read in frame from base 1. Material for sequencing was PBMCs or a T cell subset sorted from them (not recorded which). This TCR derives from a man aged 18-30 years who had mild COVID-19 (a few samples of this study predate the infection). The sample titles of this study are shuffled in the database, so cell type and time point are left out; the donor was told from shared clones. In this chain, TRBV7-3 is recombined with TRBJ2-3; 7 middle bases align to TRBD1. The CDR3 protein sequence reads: CASSEGQTDTQYF. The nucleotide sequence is TGTGCCAGCAGCGAGGGACAGACAGATACGCAGTATTTT.